The source of this TCR beta chain is a study of OX40 agonist ivuxolimab in advanced cancers. As for the study in general: Participants, 75% to 85% male, averaged about 59 years of age, ranging from roughly 23 to 90.

The CDR3 consists of 12 residues. V lost 5 bases and J 9 bases, leaving 14 bases between the germline ends. CDR1 and CDR2 (germline): LGHNA, YNFKEQ. Study results and limitations: At 0.1 to 3.0 mg/kg and by week 6, CD4+ and CD8+ T cells in the blood had expanded clonally.

The protocol was immunoSEQ multiplex PCR, while the TCRdb copy is restricted to in-frame clones and leaves out a portion. The data contain about 34,000 clones, more than 60% of them singletons. In the case of this clone: Its specificity is not known.

The receptor's source is an adult with an advanced solid tumor such as melanoma, head and neck, liver or kidney cancer. The gene calls are TRBV4-2 and TRBJ2-7; either TRBD1 or TRBD2 may supply D (5 bases each). The sample was CD4+ or CD8+ T cells sorted from blood, taken in a trial of the OX40 agonist ivuxolimab. The CDR3 loop reads CASSLGDSRQYF. CDR3 DNA: TGTGCCAGCAGCTTGGGGGATTCCCGGCAGTACTTC.